The entry below describes one TCR beta chain. Libraries were prepared by immunoSEQ multiplex PCR; TCRdb keeps only in-frame clonotypes and omits some of them. The sample includes about 100,000 clones, roughly 92% of them seen just once. The data were obtained in a study of T cell changes during pregnancy in multiple sclerosis. V was trimmed by 2 bases and J by 3 bases, leaving 10 bases between them. Germline lookup yields CDR1 SGHTA and CDR2 FQGTGA. The CDR3 length is 14 residues. The input for sequencing was peripheral blood, taken in the first trimester of pregnancy. The clonotype was recovered from a female donor with multiple sclerosis, enrolled in a pregnancy study. This sequence joins TRBV7-3 and TRBJ2-5, with a tentative D call TRBD1 (6 bases). CDR3 sequence: CASSLGGPKETQYF. CDR3 sequence (DNA): TGTGCCAGCAGCTTAGGGGGCCCAAAAGAGACCCAGTACTTC.